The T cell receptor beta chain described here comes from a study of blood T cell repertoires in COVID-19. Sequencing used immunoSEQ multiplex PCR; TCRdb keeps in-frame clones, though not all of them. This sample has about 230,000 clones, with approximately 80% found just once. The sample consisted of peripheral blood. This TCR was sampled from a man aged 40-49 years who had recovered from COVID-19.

This chain's CDR3 is CASQRGDVVITEAFF. The CDR3 bases are TGTGCCAGTCAGCGGGGGGATGTTGTCATCACTGAAGCTTTCTTT. The V and J genes are TRBV2 and TRBJ1-1, with TRBD1 as a possible D gene (5 bases). Germline V gene data show CDR1 as SNHLY and CDR2 as FYNNEI. This CDR3 spans 15 amino acids. V lost 9 bases and J lost 4, with 21 bases in between.